The entry that follows covers one T cell receptor (beta chain) sequence. No antigen is known for it. Donors were all healthy Caucasians. This entry belongs to a study of identical twins. Study-wide results and caveats: It was possible that invariant MAIT and iNKT cells partly confounded the zero-insertion analyses.

Germline assignment: CDR1 KGHDR and CDR2 SFDVKD. Between the trimmed V and J ends, which lost 7 bases and 2 bases, there was a span of 15 bases. CDR3 size: 15 residues. Each cDNA held unique molecular identifiers, and template switching gave it a universal primer site. MiXCR was run by TCRdb on the 5' RACE reads, yielding one entry per CDR3 protein. The table records approximately 1.8 million distinct CDR3 sequences, about 32% of them present only once. The chain is built from TRBV24-1 and TRBJ2-3; D possibly corresponds to TRBD2 (6 bases). The clonotype comes from a newborn girl in good health. The sequencing sample was made of cord blood. CDR3 nucleotides: TGTGCCACCAGGGAGGGTCAGGCGCCCACAGATACGCAGTATTTT. Its translation is CATREGQAPTDTQYF.